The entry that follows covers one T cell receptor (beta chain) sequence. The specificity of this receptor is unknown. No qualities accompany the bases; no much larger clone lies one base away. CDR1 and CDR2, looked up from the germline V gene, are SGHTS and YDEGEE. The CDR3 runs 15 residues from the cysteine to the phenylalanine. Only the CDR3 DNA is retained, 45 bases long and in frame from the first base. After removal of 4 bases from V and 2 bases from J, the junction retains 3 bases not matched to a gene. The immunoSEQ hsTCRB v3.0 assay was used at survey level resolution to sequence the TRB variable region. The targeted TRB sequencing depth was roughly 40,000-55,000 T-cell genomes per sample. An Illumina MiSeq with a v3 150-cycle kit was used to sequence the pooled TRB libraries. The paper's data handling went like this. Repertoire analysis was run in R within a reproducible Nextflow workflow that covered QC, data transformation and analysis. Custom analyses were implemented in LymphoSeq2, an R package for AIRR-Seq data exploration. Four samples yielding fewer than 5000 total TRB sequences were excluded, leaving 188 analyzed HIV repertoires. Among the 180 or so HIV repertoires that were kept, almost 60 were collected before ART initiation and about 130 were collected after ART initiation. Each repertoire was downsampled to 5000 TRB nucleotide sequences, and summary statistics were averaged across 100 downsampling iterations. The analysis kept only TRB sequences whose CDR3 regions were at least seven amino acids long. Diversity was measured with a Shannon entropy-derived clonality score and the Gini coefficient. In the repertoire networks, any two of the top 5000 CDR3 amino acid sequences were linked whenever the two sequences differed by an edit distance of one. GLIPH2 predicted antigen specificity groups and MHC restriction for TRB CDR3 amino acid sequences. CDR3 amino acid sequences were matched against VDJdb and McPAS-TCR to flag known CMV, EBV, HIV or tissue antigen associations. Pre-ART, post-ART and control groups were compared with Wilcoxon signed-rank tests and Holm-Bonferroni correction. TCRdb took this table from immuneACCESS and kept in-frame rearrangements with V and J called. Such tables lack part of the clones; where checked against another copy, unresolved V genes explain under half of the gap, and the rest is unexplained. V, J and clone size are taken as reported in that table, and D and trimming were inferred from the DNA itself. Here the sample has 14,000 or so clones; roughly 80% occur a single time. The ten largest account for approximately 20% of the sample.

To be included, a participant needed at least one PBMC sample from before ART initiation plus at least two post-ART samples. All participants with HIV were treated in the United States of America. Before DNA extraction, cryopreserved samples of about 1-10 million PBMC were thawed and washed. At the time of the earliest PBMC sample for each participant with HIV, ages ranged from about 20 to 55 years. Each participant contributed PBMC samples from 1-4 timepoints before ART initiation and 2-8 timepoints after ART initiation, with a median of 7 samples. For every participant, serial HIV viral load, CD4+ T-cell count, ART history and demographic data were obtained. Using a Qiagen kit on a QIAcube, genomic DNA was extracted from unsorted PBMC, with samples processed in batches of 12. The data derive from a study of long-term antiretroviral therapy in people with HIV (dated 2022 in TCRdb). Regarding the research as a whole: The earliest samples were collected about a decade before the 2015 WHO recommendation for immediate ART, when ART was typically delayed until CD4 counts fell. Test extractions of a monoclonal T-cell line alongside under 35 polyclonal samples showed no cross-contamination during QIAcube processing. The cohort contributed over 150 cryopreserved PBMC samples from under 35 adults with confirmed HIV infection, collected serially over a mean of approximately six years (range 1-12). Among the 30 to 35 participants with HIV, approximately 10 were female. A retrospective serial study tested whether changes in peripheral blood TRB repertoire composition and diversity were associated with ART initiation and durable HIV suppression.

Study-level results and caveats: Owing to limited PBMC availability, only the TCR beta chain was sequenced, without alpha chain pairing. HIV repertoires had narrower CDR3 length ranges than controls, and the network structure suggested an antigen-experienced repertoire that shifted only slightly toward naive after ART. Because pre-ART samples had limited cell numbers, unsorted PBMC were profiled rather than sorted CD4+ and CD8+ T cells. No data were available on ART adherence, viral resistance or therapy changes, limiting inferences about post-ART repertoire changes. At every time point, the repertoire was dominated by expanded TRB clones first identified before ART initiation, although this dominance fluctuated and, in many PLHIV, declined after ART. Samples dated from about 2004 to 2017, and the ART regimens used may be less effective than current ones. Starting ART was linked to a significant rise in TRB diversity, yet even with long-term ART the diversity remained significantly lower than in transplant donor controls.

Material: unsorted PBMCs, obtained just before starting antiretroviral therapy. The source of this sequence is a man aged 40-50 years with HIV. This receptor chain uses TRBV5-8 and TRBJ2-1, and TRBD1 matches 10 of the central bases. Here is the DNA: TGTGCCAGCAGCCGGGACAGGGGCGCCTACAATGAGCAGTTCTTC. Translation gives CASSRDRGAYNEQFF.